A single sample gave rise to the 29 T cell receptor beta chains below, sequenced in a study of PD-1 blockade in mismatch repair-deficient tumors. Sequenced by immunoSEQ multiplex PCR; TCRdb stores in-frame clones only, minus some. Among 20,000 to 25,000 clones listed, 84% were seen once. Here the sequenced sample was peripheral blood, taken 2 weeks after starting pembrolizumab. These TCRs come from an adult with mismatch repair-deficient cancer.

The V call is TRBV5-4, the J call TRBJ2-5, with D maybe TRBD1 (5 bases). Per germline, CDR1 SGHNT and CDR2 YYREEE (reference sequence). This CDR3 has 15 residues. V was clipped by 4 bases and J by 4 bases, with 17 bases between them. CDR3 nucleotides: TGTGCCAGCAGCGGAAAGGGAACAGGCCGAGAGACCCAGTACTTC. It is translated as CASSGKGTGRETQYF.

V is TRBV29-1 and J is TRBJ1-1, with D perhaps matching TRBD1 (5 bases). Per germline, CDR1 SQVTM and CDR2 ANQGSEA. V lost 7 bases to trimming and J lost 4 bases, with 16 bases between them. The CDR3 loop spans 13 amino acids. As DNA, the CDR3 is TGCAGCGCCGGGACTGGACGGATCACTGAAGCTTTCTTT. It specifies CSAGTGRITEAFF.

CDR3 DNA: TGTGCCATCAGTGACACCACAGGGCAACTCTCCTACGAGCAGTACTTC. This gives the protein CAISDTTGQLSYEQYF. The rearrangement uses TRBV10-3 and TRBJ2-7; D perhaps matches TRBD1 (6 bases). Germline CDR1 is ENHRY and CDR2 is SYGVKD. The CDR3 contains 16 residues. The ends were cut back, 3 bases at V and 0 bases at J, with 15 bases in the middle.

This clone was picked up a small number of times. The CDR3 here is CASTTGAGGGNQPQHF. The CDR3 DNA sequence: TGTGCCAGTACCACAGGGGCGGGGGGCGGCAATCAGCCCCAGCATTTT. This sequence joins TRBV19 and TRBJ1-5, with 7 bases identical to TRBD1. V was clipped by 7 bases and J by 2 bases; unmatched bases: 11. This CDR3 comprises 16 residues. The germline gives CDR1 LNHDA, CDR2 SQIVND (reference sequence).

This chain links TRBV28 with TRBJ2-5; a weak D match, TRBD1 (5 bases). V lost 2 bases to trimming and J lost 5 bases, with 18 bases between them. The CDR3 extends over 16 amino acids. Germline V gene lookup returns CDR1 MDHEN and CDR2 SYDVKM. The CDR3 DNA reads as TGTGCCAGCAGTTTAGGTCCCTCAGGGCTAGGGGAGACCCAGTACTTC. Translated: CASSLGPSGLGETQYF.

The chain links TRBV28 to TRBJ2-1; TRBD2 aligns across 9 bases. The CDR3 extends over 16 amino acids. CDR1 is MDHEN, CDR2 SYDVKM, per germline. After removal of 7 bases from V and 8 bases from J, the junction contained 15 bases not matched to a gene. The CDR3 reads CASTTLGLARIYEQFF. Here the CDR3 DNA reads TGTGCCAGCACTACCTTGGGACTAGCCCGTATTTATGAGCAGTTCTTC.

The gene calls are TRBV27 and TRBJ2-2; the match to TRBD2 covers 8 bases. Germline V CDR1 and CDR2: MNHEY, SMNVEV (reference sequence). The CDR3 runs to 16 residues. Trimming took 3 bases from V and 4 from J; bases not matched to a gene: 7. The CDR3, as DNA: TGTGCCAGCAGTTTGCCGGGAGGGTTGGGCACCGGGGAGCTGTTTTTT. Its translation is CASSLPGGLGTGELFF.

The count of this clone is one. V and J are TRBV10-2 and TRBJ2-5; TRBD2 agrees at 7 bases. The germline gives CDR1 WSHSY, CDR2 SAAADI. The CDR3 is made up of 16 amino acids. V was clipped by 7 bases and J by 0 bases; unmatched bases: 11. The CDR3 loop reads CASTGLAGYHQETQYF. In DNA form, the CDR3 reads TGCGCCAGCACAGGCTTAGCGGGCTACCACCAAGAGACCCAGTACTTC.

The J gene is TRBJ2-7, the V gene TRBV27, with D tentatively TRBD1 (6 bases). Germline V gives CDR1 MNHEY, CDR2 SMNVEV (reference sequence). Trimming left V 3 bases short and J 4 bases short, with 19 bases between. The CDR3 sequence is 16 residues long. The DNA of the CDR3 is TGTGCCAGCAGTTTCCCGGACAGAGGACGCCCTTACGAGCAGTACTTC. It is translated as CASSFPDRGRPYEQYF.

The CDR3 DNA reads as TGTGCCACCAGCAGGCGACAGGGGGGCAATCAGCCCCAGCATTTT. It specifies CATSRRQGGNQPQHF. The chain couples TRBV15 to TRBJ1-5, with 9 bases lining up with TRBD1. Germline values: CDR1 LNHNV, CDR2 YYDKDF (reference sequence). The junction had 2 bases not matched to a gene; V was cut back by 3 bases and J by 2 bases. The CDR3 is 15 amino acids. Looking up the rest from reference TRBV15 and TRBJ1-5 gives the full variable domain: DAMVIQNPRYQVTQFGKPVTLSCSQTLNHNVMYWYQQKSSQAPKLLFHYYDKDFNNEADTPDNFQSRRPNTSFCFLDIRSPGLGDTAMYLCATSRRQGGNQPQHFGDGTRLSIL.

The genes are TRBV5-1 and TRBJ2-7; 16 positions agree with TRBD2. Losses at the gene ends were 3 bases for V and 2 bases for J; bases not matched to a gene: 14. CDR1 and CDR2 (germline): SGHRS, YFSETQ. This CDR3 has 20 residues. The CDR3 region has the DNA TGCGCCAGCAGCTCGGGGGGACTAGCGGGAGGGTACAAAAGGGCCTACGAGCAGTACTTC. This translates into CASSSGGLAGGYKRAYEQYF.

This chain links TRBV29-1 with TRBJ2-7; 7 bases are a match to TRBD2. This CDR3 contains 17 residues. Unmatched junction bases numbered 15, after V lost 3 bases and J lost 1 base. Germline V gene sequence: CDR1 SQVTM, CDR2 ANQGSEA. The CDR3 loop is CSVDGSSGVGGSYEQYF. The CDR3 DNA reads TGCAGCGTTGACGGTTCTAGCGGAGTCGGAGGGTCCTACGAGCAGTACTTC.

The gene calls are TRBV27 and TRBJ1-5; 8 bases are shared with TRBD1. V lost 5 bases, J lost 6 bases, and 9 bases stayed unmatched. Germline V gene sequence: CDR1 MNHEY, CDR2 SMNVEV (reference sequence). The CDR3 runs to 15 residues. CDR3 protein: CASSPRTGFLQPQHF. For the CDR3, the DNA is TGTGCCAGCAGTCCTAGGACAGGGTTTCTTCAGCCCCAGCATTTT.

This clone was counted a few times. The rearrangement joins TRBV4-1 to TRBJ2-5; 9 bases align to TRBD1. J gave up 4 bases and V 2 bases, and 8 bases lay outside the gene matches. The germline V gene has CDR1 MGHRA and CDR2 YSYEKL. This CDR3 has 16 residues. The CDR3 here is CASSQFSRGQGETQYF. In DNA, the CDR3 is TGCGCCAGCAGCCAATTCTCCAGGGGACAGGGAGAGACCCAGTACTTC.

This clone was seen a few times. CDR3 in amino acids: CASSSQDRGRYEQYF. In DNA, the CDR3 is TGTGCCAGCAGCTCCCAGGACAGGGGTCGATACGAGCAGTACTTC. This chain uses TRBV6-5 with TRBJ2-7; 9 nucleotides line up with TRBD1. The CDR3 consists of 15 residues. The V and J ends lost 6 bases and 4 bases, in that order; junction bases with no gene match: 10. Germline CDR1 is MNHEY and CDR2 is SVGAGI.

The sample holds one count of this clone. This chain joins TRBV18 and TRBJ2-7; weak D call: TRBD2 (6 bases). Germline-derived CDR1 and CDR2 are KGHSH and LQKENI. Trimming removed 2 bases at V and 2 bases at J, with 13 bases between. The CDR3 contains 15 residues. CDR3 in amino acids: CASSPGSGAPYEQYF. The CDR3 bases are TGTGCCAGCTCACCAGGGTCGGGAGCCCCCTACGAGCAGTACTTC.

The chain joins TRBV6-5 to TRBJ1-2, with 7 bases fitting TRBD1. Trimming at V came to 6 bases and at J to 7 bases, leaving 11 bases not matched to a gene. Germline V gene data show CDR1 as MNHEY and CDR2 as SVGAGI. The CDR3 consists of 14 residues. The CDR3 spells CASSPTSDRRGYTF. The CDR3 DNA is TGTGCCAGCAGCCCAACCTCGGACAGGCGTGGCTACACCTTC.

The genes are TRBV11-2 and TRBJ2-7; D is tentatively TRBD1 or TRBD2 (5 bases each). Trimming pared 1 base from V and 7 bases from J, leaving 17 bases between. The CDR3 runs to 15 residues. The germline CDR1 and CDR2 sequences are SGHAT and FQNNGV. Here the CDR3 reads CASSLAGTVLSEQYF. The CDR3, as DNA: TGTGCCAGCAGCTTAGCCGGGACGGTGCTTAGTGAGCAGTACTTC.

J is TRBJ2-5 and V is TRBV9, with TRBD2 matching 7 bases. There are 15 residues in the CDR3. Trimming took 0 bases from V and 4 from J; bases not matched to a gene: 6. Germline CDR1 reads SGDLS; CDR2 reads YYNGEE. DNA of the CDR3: TGTGCCAGCAGCGTAGCCGCTAGCGGCCGAGAGACCCAGTACTTC. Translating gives CASSVAASGRETQYF.

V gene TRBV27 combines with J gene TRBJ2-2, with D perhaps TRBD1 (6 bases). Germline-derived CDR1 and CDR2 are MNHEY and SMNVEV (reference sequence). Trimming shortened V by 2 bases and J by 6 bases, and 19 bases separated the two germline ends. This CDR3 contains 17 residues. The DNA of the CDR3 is TGTGCCAGCAGTTTAGCCGGGACATTTTTTAAGGCCGGGGAGCTGTTTTTT. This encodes CASSLAGTFFKAGELFF.

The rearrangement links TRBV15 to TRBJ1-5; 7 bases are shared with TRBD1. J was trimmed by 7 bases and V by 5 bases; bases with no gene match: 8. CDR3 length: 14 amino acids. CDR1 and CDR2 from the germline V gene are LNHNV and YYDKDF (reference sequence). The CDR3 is CATSGGQVVQPQHF. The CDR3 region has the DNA TGTGCCACCAGCGGCGGACAGGTTGTCCAGCCCCAGCATTTT.

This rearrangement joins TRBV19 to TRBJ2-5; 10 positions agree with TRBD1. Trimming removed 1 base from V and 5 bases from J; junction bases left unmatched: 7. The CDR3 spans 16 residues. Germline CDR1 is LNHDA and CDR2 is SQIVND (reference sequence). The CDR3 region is CASSIGGQGFWETQYF. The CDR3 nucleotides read TGTGCCAGTAGTATAGGGGGACAGGGGTTTTGGGAGACCCAGTACTTC.

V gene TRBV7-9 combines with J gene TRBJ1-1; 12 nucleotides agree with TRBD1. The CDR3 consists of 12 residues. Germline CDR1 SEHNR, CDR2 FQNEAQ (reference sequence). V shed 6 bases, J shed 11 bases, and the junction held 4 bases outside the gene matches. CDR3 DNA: TGTGCCAGCAGGGGACAGGGGGCGGTTGCTTTCTTT. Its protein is CASRGQGAVAFF.

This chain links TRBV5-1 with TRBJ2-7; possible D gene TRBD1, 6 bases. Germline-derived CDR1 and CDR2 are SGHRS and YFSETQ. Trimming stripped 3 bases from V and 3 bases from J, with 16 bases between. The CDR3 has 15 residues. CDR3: CASSSYRAIGYEQYF. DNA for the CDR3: TGCGCCAGCAGCTCCTACAGGGCGATAGGCTACGAGCAGTACTTC. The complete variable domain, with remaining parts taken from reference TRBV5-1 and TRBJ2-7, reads KAGVTQTPRYLIKTRGQQVTLSCSPISGHRSVSWYQQTPGQGLQFLFEYFSETQRNKGNFPGRFSGRQFSNSRSEMNVSTLELGDSALYLCASSSYRAIGYEQYFGPGTRLTVT.

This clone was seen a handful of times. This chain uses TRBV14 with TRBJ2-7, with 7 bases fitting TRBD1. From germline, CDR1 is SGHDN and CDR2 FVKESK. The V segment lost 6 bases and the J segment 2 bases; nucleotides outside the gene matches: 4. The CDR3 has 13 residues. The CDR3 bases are TGTGCCAGCAGGGACAGGTATGCCTACGAGCAGTACTTC. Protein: CASRDRYAYEQYF.

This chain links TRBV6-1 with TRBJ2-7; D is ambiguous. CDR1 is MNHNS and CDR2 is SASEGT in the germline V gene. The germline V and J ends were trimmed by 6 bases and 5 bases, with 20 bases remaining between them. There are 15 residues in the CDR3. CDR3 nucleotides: TGTGCCAGCAGAGCCGGGCAAGGGCTCGCCCACGAGCAGTACTTC. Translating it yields CASRAGQGLAHEQYF.

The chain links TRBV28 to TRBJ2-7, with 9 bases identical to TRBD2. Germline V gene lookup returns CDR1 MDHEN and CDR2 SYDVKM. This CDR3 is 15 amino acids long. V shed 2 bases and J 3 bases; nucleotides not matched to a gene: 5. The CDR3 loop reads CASSLSLAGIYEQYF. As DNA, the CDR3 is TGTGCCAGCAGTTTAAGTCTAGCGGGAATCTACGAGCAGTACTTC.

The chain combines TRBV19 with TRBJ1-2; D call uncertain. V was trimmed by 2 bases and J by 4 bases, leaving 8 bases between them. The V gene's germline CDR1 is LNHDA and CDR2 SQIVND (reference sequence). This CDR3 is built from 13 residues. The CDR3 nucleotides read TGTGCCAGTAGTATAAGGACGGCCTATGGCTACACCTTC. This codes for CASSIRTAYGYTF.

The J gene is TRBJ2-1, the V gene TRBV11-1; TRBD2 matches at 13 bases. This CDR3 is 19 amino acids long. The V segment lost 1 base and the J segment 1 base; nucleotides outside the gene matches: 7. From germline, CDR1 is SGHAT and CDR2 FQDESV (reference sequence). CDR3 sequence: CASSLGRKLAGGSYNEQFF. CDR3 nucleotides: TGTGCCAGCAGCTTAGGGCGTAAACTAGCGGGAGGGTCCTACAATGAGCAGTTCTTC.